A selection of T cell receptor beta chains follows, all from one sample in a study of blood T cell repertoires in COVID-19. Only in-frame clones appear in the TCRdb table, and some are missing; sequencing was by immunoSEQ multiplex PCR. This table holds some 170,000 clones, about four fifths found once. The sample comprised peripheral blood. These receptors were obtained from a man aged 55 to 70 with active or convalescent COVID-19. The CDR3 runs from the conserved cysteine through the conserved F or W. Fields, in order: clone size, V gene, J gene, D gene, CDR3 protein, CDR3 DNA. D genes are given only for firm matches. Not all rows give a size; the values are once, few, many and, for expanded clones, a class.

abundance: NA
v_gene: TRBV19
j_gene: TRBJ2-7
d_gene: NA
CDR3aa: CASRGAEAPSSYEQYF
CDR3nt: TGTGCCAGTAGAGGAGCAGAGGCACCCAGCTCCTACGAGCAGTACTTC

abundance: NA
v_gene: TRBV18
j_gene: TRBJ1-3
d_gene: NA
CDR3aa: CASSPITSGDTIYF
CDR3nt: TGTGCCAGCTCACCGATAACATCGGGGGACACCATATATTTT

abundance: NA
v_gene: TRBV7-6
j_gene: TRBJ1-2
d_gene: NA
CDR3aa: CASSSGEGLGYTF
CDR3nt: TGTGCCAGCAGCTCAGGGGAGGGACTGGGCTACACCTTC

abundance: NA
v_gene: TRBV5-4
j_gene: TRBJ1-6
d_gene: TRBD1
CDR3aa: CASSASQGAVNSPLHF
CDR3nt: TGTGCCAGCAGCGCTTCACAGGGGGCCGTGAATTCACCCCTCCACTTT

abundance: NA
v_gene: TRBV5-5
j_gene: TRBJ2-1
d_gene: TRBD1
CDR3aa: CASSFQGASYNEQFF
CDR3nt: TGTGCCAGCAGCTTCCAGGGGGCGTCCTACAATGAGCAGTTCTTC

abundance: NA
v_gene: TRBV2
j_gene: TRBJ2-3
d_gene: NA
CDR3aa: CASTRVRGTDTQYF
CDR3nt: TGTGCCAGCACAAGGGTCAGGGGCACAGATACGCAGTATTTT

abundance: NA
v_gene: TRBV20-1
j_gene: TRBJ1-2
d_gene: NA
CDR3aa: CSASDQALAGYTF
CDR3nt: TGCAGTGCTAGTGATCAGGCCCTCGCTGGCTACACCTTC

abundance: NA
v_gene: TRBV5-4
j_gene: TRBJ1-1
d_gene: NA
CDR3aa: CASSSPDRYTEAFF
CDR3nt: TGTGCCAGCAGCTCCCCGGACAGATACACTGAAGCTTTCTTT

abundance: NA
v_gene: TRBV18
j_gene: TRBJ2-5
d_gene: NA
CDR3aa: CASSPPQGGRETQYF
CDR3nt: TGTGCCAGCTCACCGCCCCAGGGGGGCAGAGAGACCCAGTACTTC

abundance: NA
v_gene: TRBV11-2
j_gene: TRBJ2-7
d_gene: TRBD2
CDR3aa: CASSLGSGGFSYEQYF
CDR3nt: TGTGCCAGCAGCTTAGGAAGCGGGGGGTTCTCCTACGAGCAGTACTTC

abundance: NA
v_gene: TRBV2
j_gene: TRBJ1-5
d_gene: NA
CDR3aa: CASSGEPTASNQPQHF
CDR3nt: TGTGCCAGCAGTGGGGAGCCCACGGCTAGCAATCAGCCCCAGCATTTT

abundance: NA
v_gene: TRBV7-2
j_gene: TRBJ2-6
d_gene: NA
CDR3aa: CASEVRAAGANVLTF
CDR3nt: TGTGCCAGCGAAGTCAGGGCGGCTGGGGCCAACGTCCTGACTTTC

abundance: once
v_gene: TRBV7-6
j_gene: TRBJ2-5
d_gene: TRBD2
CDR3aa: CASSYRQRGDRIQETQYF
CDR3nt: TGTGCCAGCAGCTACAGGCAGCGGGGGGACCGCATACAAGAGACCCAGTACTTC

abundance: NA
v_gene: TRBV27
j_gene: TRBJ2-1
d_gene: NA
CDR3aa: CASSPGPRGGYNEQFF
CDR3nt: TGTGCCAGCAGTCCCGGCCCGCGAGGTGGGTACAATGAGCAGTTCTTC

abundance: NA
v_gene: TRBV7-3
j_gene: TRBJ1-2
d_gene: NA
CDR3aa: CASSSYRRDGYTF
CDR3nt: TGTGCCAGCAGCTCATATCGGAGGGACGGCTACACCTTC

abundance: NA
v_gene: TRBV27
j_gene: TRBJ1-6
d_gene: TRBD1
CDR3aa: CASSFRGMAVGYNSPLHF
CDR3nt: TGTGCCAGCAGTTTCAGGGGGATGGCTGTGGGCTATAATTCACCCCTCCACTTT

abundance: few
v_gene: TRBV3-1/TRBV3-2
j_gene: TRBJ2-5
d_gene: NA
CDR3aa: CASVSVSETQYF
CDR3nt: TGTGCCAGCGTTTCCGTCTCGGAGACCCAGTACTTC

abundance: NA
v_gene: TRBV28
j_gene: TRBJ2-1
d_gene: TRBD2
CDR3aa: CASRLAAEQFF
CDR3nt: TGTGCCAGCAGACTAGCGGCGGAGCAGTTCTTC

abundance: NA
v_gene: TRBV28
j_gene: TRBJ2-7
d_gene: NA
CDR3aa: CASSLRVSYEQYF
CDR3nt: TGTGCCAGCAGTTTACGCGTCTCCTACGAGCAGTACTTC

abundance: NA
v_gene: TRBV4-2
j_gene: TRBJ2-3
d_gene: TRBD2
CDR3aa: CASSPTTSGIDTQYF
CDR3nt: TGTGCCAGCAGCCCAACGACTAGCGGGATTGATACGCAGTATTTT

abundance: NA
v_gene: TRBV5-4
j_gene: TRBJ2-1
d_gene: NA
CDR3aa: CASSPKGPGSYNEQFF
CDR3nt: TGTGCCAGCAGCCCAAAAGGTCCGGGGTCCTACAATGAGCAGTTCTTC

abundance: NA
v_gene: TRBV4-2
j_gene: TRBJ2-1
d_gene: TRBD2
CDR3aa: CASSQREGGGEQFF
CDR3nt: TGTGCCAGCAGCCAGCGGGAGGGCGGAGGTGAGCAGTTCTTC

abundance: NA
v_gene: TRBV28
j_gene: TRBJ2-5
d_gene: NA
CDR3aa: CASSSPGSRTQYF
CDR3nt: TGTGCCAGCAGTTCTCCAGGGTCCAGGACCCAGTACTTC

abundance: few
v_gene: TRBV5-6
j_gene: TRBJ1-2
d_gene: NA
CDR3aa: CASSSNQGLNYGYTF
CDR3nt: TGTGCCAGCAGCTCGAATCAAGGACTCAACTATGGCTACACCTTC

abundance: NA
v_gene: TRBV6-5
j_gene: TRBJ2-7
d_gene: NA
CDR3aa: CASSTTLGAPYEQYF
CDR3nt: TGTGCCAGCAGTACGACGCTGGGGGCGCCCTACGAGCAGTACTTC

abundance: NA
v_gene: TRBV19
j_gene: TRBJ1-2
d_gene: NA
CDR3aa: CASTTRWDTLSSNYGYTF
CDR3nt: TGTGCCAGTACCACACGATGGGACACCCTATCCTCTAACTATGGCTACACCTTC

abundance: NA
v_gene: TRBV3-1/TRBV3-2
j_gene: TRBJ2-3
d_gene: NA
CDR3aa: CASSQDEGPATQYF
CDR3nt: TGTGCCAGCAGCCAAGACGAGGGTCCCGCTACGCAGTATTTT

abundance: NA
v_gene: TRBV5-4
j_gene: TRBJ2-1
d_gene: NA
CDR3aa: CASSFDPGLPLFF
CDR3nt: TGTGCCAGCAGCTTCGATCCCGGTCTACCGCTGTTCTTC

abundance: NA
v_gene: TRBV6-5
j_gene: TRBJ1-5
d_gene: TRBD1
CDR3aa: CASKTTGAINQPQHF
CDR3nt: TGTGCCAGCAAAACGACAGGGGCGATCAATCAGCCCCAGCATTTT

abundance: NA
v_gene: TRBV28
j_gene: TRBJ2-7
d_gene: NA
CDR3aa: CASSAAAGGMYEQYF
CDR3nt: TGTGCCAGCAGTGCCGCGGCTGGGGGGATGTACGAGCAGTACTTC

abundance: once
v_gene: TRBV4-2
j_gene: TRBJ1-5
d_gene: NA
CDR3aa: CASSQEAQGRQPQHF
CDR3nt: TGTGCCAGCAGCCAAGAAGCGCAGGGTCGTCAGCCCCAGCATTTT

abundance: NA
v_gene: TRBV15
j_gene: TRBJ1-5
d_gene: NA
CDR3aa: CATSSMAAGMNQPQHF
CDR3nt: TGTGCCACCAGCTCCATGGCGGCAGGGATGAATCAGCCCCAGCATTTT

abundance: NA
v_gene: TRBV2
j_gene: TRBJ2-4
d_gene: NA
CDR3aa: CASMSEAGLAKNIQYF
CDR3nt: TGTGCCAGCATGTCAGAGGCGGGCCTAGCCAAAAACATTCAGTACTTC

abundance: NA
v_gene: TRBV6-1
j_gene: TRBJ1-5
d_gene: NA
CDR3aa: CASSEMRSSNQPQHF
CDR3nt: TGTGCCAGCAGTGAAATGCGTAGTAGCAATCAGCCCCAGCATTTT

abundance: few
v_gene: TRBV7-3
j_gene: TRBJ1-6
d_gene: NA
CDR3aa: CASSQGRTGSPLHF
CDR3nt: TGTGCCAGCAGTCAAGGACGAACGGGATCACCCCTCCACTTT

abundance: NA
v_gene: TRBV7-9
j_gene: TRBJ2-3
d_gene: NA
CDR3aa: CASSLDSLITDTQYF
CDR3nt: TGTGCCAGCAGCTTGGACAGTCTCATTACAGATACGCAGTATTTT

abundance: NA
v_gene: TRBV5-1
j_gene: TRBJ2-2
d_gene: NA
CDR3aa: CASSLTRGSGELFF
CDR3nt: TGCGCCAGCAGCTTGACCAGGGGATCCGGGGAGCTGTTTTTT

abundance: once
v_gene: TRBV10-3
j_gene: TRBJ2-1
d_gene: NA
CDR3aa: CAISGGGAEQFF
CDR3nt: TGTGCCATCAGTGGAGGTGGGGCCGAGCAGTTCTTC

abundance: few
v_gene: TRBV2
j_gene: TRBJ2-5
d_gene: TRBD2
CDR3aa: CASSEAGSGRAETQYF
CDR3nt: TGTGCCAGCAGTGAAGCGGGGAGCGGGAGGGCTGAGACCCAGTACTTC

abundance: once
v_gene: TRBV19
j_gene: TRBJ1-1
d_gene: NA
CDR3aa: CASSPFDSLNTEAFF
CDR3nt: TGTGCCAGTAGCCCCTTCGACAGCTTGAACACTGAAGCTTTCTTT

abundance: NA
v_gene: TRBV18
j_gene: TRBJ2-2
d_gene: NA
CDR3aa: CASSPGGTGELFF
CDR3nt: TGTGCCAGCTCACCTGGAGGGACCGGGGAGCTGTTTTTT

abundance: NA
v_gene: TRBV20-1
j_gene: TRBJ1-1
d_gene: NA
CDR3aa: CSAFGLVEAFF
CDR3nt: TGCAGTGCCTTTGGCCTGGTGGAGGCTTTCTTT

abundance: NA
v_gene: TRBV10-3
j_gene: TRBJ2-7
d_gene: NA
CDR3aa: CANSAGGTYEQYF
CDR3nt: TGTGCCAATTCGGCTGGCGGAACATACGAGCAGTACTTC

abundance: NA
v_gene: TRBV19
j_gene: TRBJ1-5
d_gene: NA
CDR3aa: CASSALVDLPQHF
CDR3nt: TGTGCCAGTAGTGCCCTGGTGGACTTGCCCCAGCATTTT

abundance: NA
v_gene: TRBV20-1
j_gene: TRBJ1-1
d_gene: NA
CDR3aa: CSAPRQIEAFF
CDR3nt: TGCAGTGCTCCTCGACAGATTGAAGCTTTCTTT

abundance: few
v_gene: TRBV28
j_gene: TRBJ2-7
d_gene: TRBD1
CDR3aa: CASSASGTVLYEQYF
CDR3nt: TGTGCCAGCAGTGCCTCCGGGACAGTCCTCTACGAGCAGTACTTC

abundance: NA
v_gene: TRBV19
j_gene: TRBJ1-4
d_gene: NA
CDR3aa: CASTPRGGRSTNEKLFF
CDR3nt: TGTGCCAGTACCCCCCGCGGGGGGAGATCGACTAATGAAAAACTGTTTTTT

abundance: NA
v_gene: TRBV19
j_gene: TRBJ2-5
d_gene: TRBD2
CDR3aa: CASMPASGQETQYF
CDR3nt: TGTGCCAGTATGCCGGCTAGCGGCCAAGAGACCCAGTACTTC

abundance: NA
v_gene: TRBV10-3
j_gene: TRBJ1-6
d_gene: NA
CDR3aa: CAISESYFNSPLHF
CDR3nt: TGTGCCATCAGTGAGTCCTACTTTAATTCACCCCTCCACTTT

abundance: NA
v_gene: TRBV28
j_gene: TRBJ2-7
d_gene: NA
CDR3aa: CASSLNSYEQYF
CDR3nt: TGTGCCAGCAGTTTGAACAGCTACGAGCAGTACTTC

abundance: NA
v_gene: TRBV7-2
j_gene: TRBJ2-3
d_gene: NA
CDR3aa: CATRWGLNTDTQYF
CDR3nt: TGTGCCACCAGGTGGGGACTCAACACAGATACGCAGTATTTT

abundance: NA
v_gene: TRBV28
j_gene: TRBJ2-7
d_gene: TRBD2
CDR3aa: CASSFMGLAGSSYEQYF
CDR3nt: TGTGCCAGCAGTTTTATGGGACTAGCGGGAAGCTCCTACGAGCAGTACTTC